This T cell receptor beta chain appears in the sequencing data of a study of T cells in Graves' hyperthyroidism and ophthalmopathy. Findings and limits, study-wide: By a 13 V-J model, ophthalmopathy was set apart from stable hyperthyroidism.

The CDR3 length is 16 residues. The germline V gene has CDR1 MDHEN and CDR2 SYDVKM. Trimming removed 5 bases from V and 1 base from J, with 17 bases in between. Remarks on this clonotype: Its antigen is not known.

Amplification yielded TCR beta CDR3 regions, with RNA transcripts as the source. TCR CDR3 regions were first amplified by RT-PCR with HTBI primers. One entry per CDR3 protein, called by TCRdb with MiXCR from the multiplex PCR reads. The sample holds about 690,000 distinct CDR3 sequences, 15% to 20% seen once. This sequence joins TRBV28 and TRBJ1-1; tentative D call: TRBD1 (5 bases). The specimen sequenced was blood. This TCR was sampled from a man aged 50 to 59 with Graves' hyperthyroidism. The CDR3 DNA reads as TGTGCCAGCAGTATGACCATAGGACAACCGAACACTGAAGCTTTCTTT. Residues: CASSMTIGQPNTEAFF.